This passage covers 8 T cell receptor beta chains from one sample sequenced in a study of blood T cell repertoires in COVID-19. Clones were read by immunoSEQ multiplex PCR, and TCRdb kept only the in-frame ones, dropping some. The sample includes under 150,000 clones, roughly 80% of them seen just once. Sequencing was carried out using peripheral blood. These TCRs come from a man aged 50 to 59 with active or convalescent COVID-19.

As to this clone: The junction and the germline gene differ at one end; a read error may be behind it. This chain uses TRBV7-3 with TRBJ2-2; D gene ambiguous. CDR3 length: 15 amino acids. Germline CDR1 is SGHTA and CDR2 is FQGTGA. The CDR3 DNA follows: TGTGCCAGCAGCCTAACAATGGGCTTCACCGGGGAGCTGTTTTTT. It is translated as CASSLTMGFTGELFF. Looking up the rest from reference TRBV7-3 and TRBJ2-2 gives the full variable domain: GAGVSQTPSNKVTEKGKYVELRCDPISGHTALYWYRQSLGQGPEFLIYFQGTGAADDSGLPNDRFFAVRPEGSVSTLKIQRTERGDSAVYLCASSLTMGFTGELFFGEGSRLTVL.

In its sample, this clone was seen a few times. CDR3 loop: CASSSGLYNEQFF. For the CDR3, the DNA is TGTGCCAGCAGTTCGGGACTTTACAATGAGCAGTTCTTC. The chain combines TRBV27 with TRBJ2-1; tentatively, D is TRBD2 (6 bases). V gave up 4 bases and J gave up 4 bases, with 8 bases separating them. Germline V gene lookup returns CDR1 MNHEY and CDR2 SMNVEV (reference sequence). This CDR3 has 13 amino acids.

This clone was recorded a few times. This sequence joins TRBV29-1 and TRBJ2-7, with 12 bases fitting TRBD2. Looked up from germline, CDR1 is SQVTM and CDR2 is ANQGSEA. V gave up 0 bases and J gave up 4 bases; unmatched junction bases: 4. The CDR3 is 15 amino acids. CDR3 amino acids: CSVEDLAGGPYEQYF. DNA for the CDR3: TGCAGCGTTGAAGATCTAGCGGGAGGGCCGTACGAGCAGTACTTC.

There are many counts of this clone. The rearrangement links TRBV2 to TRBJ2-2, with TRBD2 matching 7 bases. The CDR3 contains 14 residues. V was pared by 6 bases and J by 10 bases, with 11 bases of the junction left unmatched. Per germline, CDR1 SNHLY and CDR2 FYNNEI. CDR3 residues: CASRASGLAAELFF. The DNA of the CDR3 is TGTGCCAGCAGGGCTAGCGGTCTCGCCGCGGAGCTGTTTTTT.

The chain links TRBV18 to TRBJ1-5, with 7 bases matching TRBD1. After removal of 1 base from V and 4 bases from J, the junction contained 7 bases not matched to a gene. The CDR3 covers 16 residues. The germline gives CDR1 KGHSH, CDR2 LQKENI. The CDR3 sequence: CASSPLNRGGNQPQHF. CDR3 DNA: TGTGCCAGCTCACCACTTAACAGGGGAGGAAATCAGCCCCAGCATTTT.

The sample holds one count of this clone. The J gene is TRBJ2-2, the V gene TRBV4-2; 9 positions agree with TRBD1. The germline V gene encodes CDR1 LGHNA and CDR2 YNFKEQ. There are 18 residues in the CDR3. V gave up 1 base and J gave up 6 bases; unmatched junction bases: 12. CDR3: CASSQGAMGQGSAGELFF. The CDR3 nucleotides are TGTGCCAGCAGCCAAGGGGCGATGGGACAGGGTTCCGCCGGGGAGCTGTTTTTT.

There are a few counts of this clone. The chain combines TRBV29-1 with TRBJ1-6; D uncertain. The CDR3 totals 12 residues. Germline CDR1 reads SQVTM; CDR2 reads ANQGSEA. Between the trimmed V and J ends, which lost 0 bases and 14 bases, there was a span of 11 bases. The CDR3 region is CSVEETGGTLHF. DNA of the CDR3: TGCAGCGTTGAAGAGACGGGCGGGACCCTCCACTTT. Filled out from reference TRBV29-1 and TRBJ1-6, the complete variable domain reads SAVISQKPSRDICQRGTSLTIQCQVDSQVTMMFWYRQQPGQSLTLIATANQGSEATYESGFVIDKFPISRPNLTFSTLTVSNMSPEDSSIYLCSVEETGGTLHFGNGTRLTVT.

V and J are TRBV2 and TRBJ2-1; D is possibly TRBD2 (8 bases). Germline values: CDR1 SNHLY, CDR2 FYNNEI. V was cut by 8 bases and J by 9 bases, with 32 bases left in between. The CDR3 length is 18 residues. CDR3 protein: CASGDSPRLAGRYGEQFF. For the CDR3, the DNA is TGTGCCAGCGGGGACAGCCCTCGTCTAGCGGGCCGCTATGGTGAGCAGTTCTTC.